A selection of T cell receptor beta chains follows, all from one sample in a study of blood T cell repertoires in COVID-19. Produced via immunoSEQ multiplex PCR; TCRdb's table is partial and in-frame only. The sample holds 150,000 to 200,000 clones, 80% to 90% seen once. The sample taken for sequencing was peripheral blood. All receptors derive from a human donor in a cohort sampled during active COVID-19. Both conserved end residues are part of each CDR3. Each record gives: J gene, CDR3 length, V gene, D gene, clone size, CDR3 DNA, CDR3 protein. D genes are given only for firm matches. Clone size is stated in some rows and not others, as once, few, many or a class when expanded.

J gene: TRBJ1-5; CDR3 length: 15; V gene: TRBV6-5; D gene: TRBD1; clone size: NA; CDR3 DNA: TGTGCCAGCAGAGGACAGGGGGCTGGCAATCAGCCCCAGCATTTT; CDR3 protein: CASRGQGAGNQPQHF
J gene: TRBJ2-2; CDR3 length: 16; V gene: TRBV5-3; D gene: NA; clone size: NA; CDR3 DNA: TGTGCCAGAAGCGATGAGGACAGCGCGAACACCGGGGAGCTGTTTTTT; CDR3 protein: CARSDEDSANTGELFF
J gene: TRBJ2-7; CDR3 length: 16; V gene: TRBV11-2; D gene: NA; clone size: NA; CDR3 DNA: TGTGCCAGCAGGGACATCAGAAGATCCAGCTCCTACGAGCAGTACTTC; CDR3 protein: CASRDIRRSSSYEQYF
J gene: TRBJ1-2; CDR3 length: 15; V gene: TRBV19; D gene: TRBD1; clone size: few; CDR3 DNA: TGTGCCAGTAGTATGATGCAGGGGGTGACCTATGGCTACACCTTC; CDR3 protein: CASSMMQGVTYGYTF
J gene: TRBJ2-3; CDR3 length: 13; V gene: TRBV29-1; D gene: NA; clone size: NA; CDR3 DNA: TGCAGCGTTTGGTGGGGGCGCACAGATACGCAGTATTTT; CDR3 protein: CSVWWGRTDTQYF
J gene: TRBJ2-2; CDR3 length: 13; V gene: TRBV27; D gene: NA; clone size: NA; CDR3 DNA: TGTGCCAGCAGTTTCGCGAACACCGGGGAGCTGTTTTTT; CDR3 protein: CASSFANTGELFF
J gene: TRBJ2-1; CDR3 length: 13; V gene: TRBV11-3; D gene: TRBD2; clone size: NA; CDR3 DNA: TGTGCCAGCAGCTTAGGATGGGGGGGTGAGCAGTTCTTC; CDR3 protein: CASSLGWGGEQFF
J gene: TRBJ2-2; CDR3 length: 17; V gene: TRBV9; D gene: TRBD1; clone size: NA; CDR3 DNA: TGTGCCAGCAGCTCGTCTAACAGGGGTGCGGGCACCGGGGAGCTGTTTTTT; CDR3 protein: CASSSSNRGAGTGELFF
J gene: TRBJ2-5; CDR3 length: 15; V gene: TRBV19; D gene: TRBD1; clone size: NA; CDR3 DNA: TGTGCCAGTAGTTTTCAGGGGGCTTCTGCAGAGACCCAGTACTTC; CDR3 protein: CASSFQGASAETQYF
J gene: TRBJ2-5; CDR3 length: 16; V gene: TRBV5-6; D gene: TRBD1; clone size: NA; CDR3 DNA: TGTGCCAGCAGCCACCGTCTGGGACAGGGGTTAGAGACCCAGTACTTC; CDR3 protein: CASSHRLGQGLETQYF
J gene: TRBJ2-3; CDR3 length: 16; V gene: TRBV5-1; D gene: TRBD1; clone size: NA; CDR3 DNA: TGCGCCAGCACCTTATTCCCGGACAGGCCGGGAGATACGCAGTATTTT; CDR3 protein: CASTLFPDRPGDTQYF
J gene: TRBJ2-3; CDR3 length: 14; V gene: TRBV5-1; D gene: TRBD2; clone size: NA; CDR3 DNA: TGCGCCAGCAGCCCGGGGGGGGACACAGATACGCAGTATTTT; CDR3 protein: CASSPGGDTDTQYF
J gene: TRBJ1-2; CDR3 length: 15; V gene: TRBV10-3; D gene: TRBD1; clone size: NA; CDR3 DNA: TGTGCCATCAGTGAGAAGGGGGCAAACAGCCCGAGCTACACCTTC; CDR3 protein: CAISEKGANSPSYTF
J gene: TRBJ2-2; CDR3 length: 16; V gene: TRBV3-1/TRBV3-2; D gene: TRBD2; clone size: NA; CDR3 DNA: TGTGCCAGCAGCCGCGGACTAGCGGGAGAGGGCGGGGAGCTGTTTTTT; CDR3 protein: CASSRGLAGEGGELFF
J gene: TRBJ2-7; CDR3 length: 16; V gene: TRBV7-6; D gene: TRBD2; clone size: NA; CDR3 DNA: TGTGCCAGCAGCTCTACGTGGGGTAGCGGGAGCGGCGAGCAGTACTTC; CDR3 protein: CASSSTWGSGSGEQYF
J gene: TRBJ1-2; CDR3 length: 14; V gene: TRBV27; D gene: TRBD1; clone size: NA; CDR3 DNA: TGTGCCAGCAGTTTACAGGGGGCTTCCTATGGCTACACCTTC; CDR3 protein: CASSLQGASYGYTF
J gene: TRBJ2-1; CDR3 length: 18; V gene: TRBV30; D gene: TRBD2; clone size: NA; CDR3 DNA: TGTGCCTGCAGAACCGGGACAGGGGGACTAGCGGGAGTCAATGAGCAGTTCTTC; CDR3 protein: CACRTGTGGLAGVNEQFF
J gene: TRBJ1-5; CDR3 length: 16; V gene: TRBV19; D gene: TRBD1; clone size: NA; CDR3 DNA: TGTGCCAGTAGTCTAGGGGGCGCAAGCGCTGTACAGCCCCAGCATTTT; CDR3 protein: CASSLGGASAVQPQHF
J gene: TRBJ2-7; CDR3 length: 14; V gene: TRBV28; D gene: NA; clone size: NA; CDR3 DNA: TGTGCCAGCAGTCCCCCGACTTCACCAAGCGAGCAGTACTTC; CDR3 protein: CASSPPTSPSEQYF
J gene: TRBJ1-1; CDR3 length: 15; V gene: TRBV9; D gene: NA; clone size: once; CDR3 DNA: TGTGCCAGCAGCGTAGGGGCGGGGGGTGACACTGAAGCTTTCTTT; CDR3 protein: CASSVGAGGDTEAFF
J gene: TRBJ2-3; CDR3 length: 15; V gene: TRBV2; D gene: NA; clone size: NA; CDR3 DNA: TGTGCCAGCAGGCCCGGGACTTCGAACACAGATACGCAGTATTTT; CDR3 protein: CASRPGTSNTDTQYF
J gene: TRBJ2-5; CDR3 length: 15; V gene: TRBV9; D gene: TRBD2; clone size: NA; CDR3 DNA: TGTGCCAGCAGCGTAGGAGCGGGGTGGGAAGAGACCCAGTACTTC; CDR3 protein: CASSVGAGWEETQYF
J gene: TRBJ2-5; CDR3 length: 16; V gene: TRBV27; D gene: TRBD2; clone size: NA; CDR3 DNA: TGTGCCAGCAGTTTAGAAGGTTGGGGGGGTACGGAGACCCAGTACTTC; CDR3 protein: CASSLEGWGGTETQYF
J gene: TRBJ1-5; CDR3 length: 15; V gene: TRBV2; D gene: TRBD1; clone size: NA; CDR3 DNA: TGTGCCAGCAGTGAGGACAGGGGTTGGAATCAGCCCCAGCATTTT; CDR3 protein: CASSEDRGWNQPQHF
J gene: TRBJ1-1; CDR3 length: 16; V gene: TRBV4-3; D gene: TRBD1; clone size: NA; CDR3 DNA: TGCGCCAGCAGCCTTGGACAGGGCCGATGGGACACTGAAGCTTTCTTT; CDR3 protein: CASSLGQGRWDTEAFF
J gene: TRBJ1-1; CDR3 length: 13; V gene: TRBV29-1; D gene: NA; clone size: NA; CDR3 DNA: TGCAGCGTTGTCTCGGGACAGAACACTGAAGCTTTCTTT; CDR3 protein: CSVVSGQNTEAFF
J gene: TRBJ1-5; CDR3 length: 14; V gene: TRBV7-2; D gene: NA; clone size: few; CDR3 DNA: TGTGCCAGCAGCTCGGCAGGGGTCAGTCAGCCCCAGCATTTT; CDR3 protein: CASSSAGVSQPQHF
J gene: TRBJ2-5; CDR3 length: 13; V gene: TRBV7-9; D gene: NA; clone size: NA; CDR3 DNA: TGTGCCAGCAGCTTATCCCTAAAGGAGACCCAGTACTTC; CDR3 protein: CASSLSLKETQYF
J gene: TRBJ1-2; CDR3 length: 14; V gene: TRBV27; D gene: NA; clone size: NA; CDR3 DNA: TGTGCCAGCGCTCCACAAGGGGCCTGGCGTGGCTACACCTTC; CDR3 protein: CASAPQGAWRGYTF
J gene: TRBJ1-1; CDR3 length: 16; V gene: TRBV5-4; D gene: TRBD1; clone size: NA; CDR3 DNA: TGTGCCAGCAGCTTGGCCCCCACAGGGGATAACACTGAAGCTTTCTTT; CDR3 protein: CASSLAPTGDNTEAFF
J gene: TRBJ2-2; CDR3 length: 14; V gene: TRBV6-5; D gene: TRBD1; clone size: NA; CDR3 DNA: TGTGCCATCAGAACCGGGACAGGGACCGGGGAGCTGTTTTTT; CDR3 protein: CAIRTGTGTGELFF
J gene: TRBJ2-7; CDR3 length: 13; V gene: TRBV29-1; D gene: TRBD1; clone size: NA; CDR3 DNA: TGCAGCGTTAACAGGGGGTCGGCCTACGAGCAGTACTTC; CDR3 protein: CSVNRGSAYEQYF
J gene: TRBJ2-2; CDR3 length: 16; V gene: TRBV24-1; D gene: TRBD1; clone size: NA; CDR3 DNA: TGTGCCACCAGTGATTTTCGGGACAGAAGCACCGGGGAGCTGTTTTTT; CDR3 protein: CATSDFRDRSTGELFF
J gene: TRBJ1-2; CDR3 length: 12; V gene: TRBV29-1; D gene: NA; clone size: NA; CDR3 DNA: TGCAGCGTTGATGACAGCAACTATGGCTACACCTTC; CDR3 protein: CSVDDSNYGYTF
J gene: TRBJ2-7; CDR3 length: 16; V gene: TRBV6-6; D gene: NA; clone size: few; CDR3 DNA: TGTGCCAGCAGCAATACCGGGTCCGGCGAGGGTCGCGAGCAGTACTTC; CDR3 protein: CASSNTGSGEGREQYF
J gene: TRBJ1-1; CDR3 length: 13; V gene: TRBV5-5; D gene: NA; clone size: NA; CDR3 DNA: TGTGCCAGCAGCTCCCAGGGCAACACTGAAGCTTTCTTT; CDR3 protein: CASSSQGNTEAFF
J gene: TRBJ1-6; CDR3 length: 15; V gene: TRBV7-8; D gene: TRBD1; clone size: NA; CDR3 DNA: TGTGCCAGCGGAATACAGGGGGTGAATAATTCACCCCTCCACTTT; CDR3 protein: CASGIQGVNNSPLHF
J gene: TRBJ1-2; CDR3 length: 13; V gene: TRBV6-2/TRBV6-3; D gene: TRBD1; clone size: NA; CDR3 DNA: TGTGCCAGCAGCTCACAGGGGAACTATGGCTACACCTTC; CDR3 protein: CASSSQGNYGYTF
J gene: TRBJ1-4; CDR3 length: 15; V gene: TRBV5-6; D gene: TRBD1; clone size: NA; CDR3 DNA: TGTGCCAGCAGGCAAGCGGACAGGCCTATGAACGGACTGTTTTTT; CDR3 protein: CASRQADRPMNGLFF
J gene: TRBJ2-1; CDR3 length: 15; V gene: TRBV5-1; D gene: TRBD1; clone size: NA; CDR3 DNA: TGCGCCAGCAGCTTGACAGGGGGCACCTACAATGAGCAGTTCTTC; CDR3 protein: CASSLTGGTYNEQFF
J gene: TRBJ2-3; CDR3 length: 16; V gene: TRBV27; D gene: TRBD2; clone size: NA; CDR3 DNA: TGTGCCAGCAGGGGACTAGCGGGACCTAGCACAGATACGCAGTATTTT; CDR3 protein: CASRGLAGPSTDTQYF
J gene: TRBJ1-5; CDR3 length: 17; V gene: TRBV4-1; D gene: NA; clone size: NA; CDR3 DNA: TGCGCCAGCAGCCGCCTAGACGGTCCCCGTTTAGGACAGCCCCAGCATTTT; CDR3 protein: CASSRLDGPRLGQPQHF